Listed below are T cell receptor beta chains from one sample, sequenced in a study of OX40 agonist ivuxolimab in advanced cancers. Sequenced by immunoSEQ multiplex PCR; TCRdb stores in-frame clones only, minus some. The sample consists of 30,000 to 35,000 clones, about nine tenths of them appearing once. The specimen was CD4+ or CD8+ T cells sorted from blood, collected in a trial of the OX40 agonist ivuxolimab. These receptors were taken from an adult with an advanced solid tumor such as melanoma, head and neck, liver or kidney cancer. Both conserved end residues are trimmed from each CDR3. Fields, in order: V gene, J gene, CDR3 protein.

TRBV27	TRBJ1-1	ASSLTGDTEAF
TRBV19	TRBJ2-3	ASSWQVWNTQY
TRBV11-2	TRBJ2-7	ASSPRDRNEQY
TRBV5-6	TRBJ1-6	ASIELSSYNSPLH
TRBV30	TRBJ1-4	AWRPATNEKLF
TRBV10-2	TRBJ2-1	ASRQSNEQF
TRBV4-2	TRBJ2-2	ASSQEGLSSTGELF
TRBV5-5	TRBJ1-2	ASSLAGNDYT
TRBV7-9	TRBJ2-7	ASSFNLYEQY
TRBV20-1	TRBJ2-5	SADSQETQY
TRBV19	TRBJ2-7	ASSISAGRSDEQY
TRBV27	TRBJ1-6	ASSLVGFNSPLH
TRBV7-9	TRBJ2-1	ASSFGLASEQF
TRBV5-4	TRBJ2-1	ASSIPRTGLNEQF
TRBV5-6	TRBJ2-7	ASSQDRVKQY
TRBV7-9	TRBJ2-7	ASTGQTYEQY
TRBV19	TRBJ1-5	ATRTGRQPQH
TRBV11-2	TRBJ2-1	ASSSSLDRPGDEQF
TRBV2	TRBJ2-1	ASSVTNEQF
TRBV7-3	TRBJ2-1	ASSLTGLSSYNEQF
TRBV19	TRBJ1-5	ASGKTGGPLVSNQPQH
TRBV27	TRBJ1-2	ASSLGRRYGYT
TRBV27	TRBJ1-1	ASSSQAGAEAF
TRBV19	TRBJ1-2	ASSTGVVHYGYT
TRBV14	TRBJ2-7	ASSQGGGYEQY
TRBV5-1	TRBJ2-7	ASSHGPAYEQY
TRBV27	TRBJ2-1	ASRLAGSSYNEQF
TRBV19	TRBJ2-2	ASSIQGVGELF
TRBV4-1	TRBJ1-1	ASSQRSTGQGENTEAF
TRBV10-1	TRBJ2-7	ASRPPKGRDRGTEQY
TRBV6-1	TRBJ2-7	ASRETGTSGDYEQY
TRBV7-9	TRBJ2-1	ASSLALGPKGNEQF
TRBV7-9	TRBJ2-3	ASSLLASGDTQY
TRBV15	TRBJ2-2	ATRTAGELF
TRBV19	TRBJ1-6	ASSIDDSNSPLH
TRBV7-9	TRBJ2-7	ASSYPPAGQDPKEQY